This T cell receptor beta chain was captured by sequencing in a study of blood T cells in healthy people across ages. Deletions cut 6 bases from V and 0 bases from J, with 13 bases between. Germline V gene lookup returns CDR1 DFQATT and CDR2 SNEGSKA (reference sequence). CDR3 length: 14 amino acids. Alongside a J-beta primer mix, a sample-barcoded 5' primer served in a second PCR lasting roughly 6 to 11 cycles. TCRdb fed the 5' RACE reads into MiXCR, producing one record per CDR3 protein. The sample holds 1,500,000 or so distinct CDR3 sequences, less than 45% seen once. This clonotype is a singleton in its sample.

Sequenced input: blood. The receptor's source is a woman under 30 in good health. The chain carries TRBV20-1 and TRBJ2-3; D is possibly TRBD1 (6 bases). CDR3 protein: CSAKGTPSTDTQYF. DNA of the CDR3: TGCAGTGCCAAAGGGACACCGAGCACAGATACGCAGTATTTT.